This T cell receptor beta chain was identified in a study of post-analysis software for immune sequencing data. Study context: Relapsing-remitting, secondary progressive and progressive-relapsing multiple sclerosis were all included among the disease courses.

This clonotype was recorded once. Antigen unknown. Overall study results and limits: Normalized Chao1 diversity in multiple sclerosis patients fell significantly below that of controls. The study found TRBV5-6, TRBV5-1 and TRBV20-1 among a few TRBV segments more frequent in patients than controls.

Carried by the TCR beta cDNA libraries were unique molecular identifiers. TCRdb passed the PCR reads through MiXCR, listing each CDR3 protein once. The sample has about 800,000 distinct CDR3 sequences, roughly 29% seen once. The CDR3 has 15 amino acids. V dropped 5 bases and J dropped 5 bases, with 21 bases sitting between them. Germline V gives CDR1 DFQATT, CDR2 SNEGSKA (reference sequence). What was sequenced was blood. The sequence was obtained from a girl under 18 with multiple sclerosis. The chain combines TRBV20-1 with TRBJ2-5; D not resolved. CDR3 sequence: CSAGIGAAPGETQYF. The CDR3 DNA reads TGCAGTGCTGGGATCGGCGCCGCCCCTGGGGAGACCCAGTACTTC.